This T cell receptor (beta chain) was retrieved from a study of blood T cell repertoires in COVID-19. Per the study methods: Reference gene primers were amplified, and this amplification served to estimate nucleated cell counts. Sequencing used immunoSEQ multiplex PCR; TCRdb keeps in-frame clones, though not all of them. The D gene and trimming were derived from the DNA, and the V and J assignments and clone size from that table. The sample has over 300,000 clones; 80% to 90% are singletons. CDR1 is SGHRS, CDR2 YFSETQ, per germline. With 5 bases clipped from V and 2 bases from J, the junction kept 10 bases outside the gene matches. The length of the CDR3 is 16 residues.

The clonotype comes from a young man who had recovered from COVID-19. The chain recombines TRBV5-1 with TRBJ2-5; 9 bases agree with TRBD2. The specimen sequenced was peripheral blood. CDR3 sequence reads: CASRTFSGRGQETQYF. The CDR3, as DNA: TGCGCCAGCAGAACATTTAGCGGGAGAGGACAAGAGACCCAGTACTTC.